The clone carrying this TCR beta chain was seen a handful of times. Its antigen remains unknown. This sample stems from a study of early T cells in non-severe SARS-CoV-2 infection. Study as a whole: Bulk RNA isolated from unsorted whole blood underwent sequencing; chains were not paired. Broader study findings: Anti-spike CD8 specificities were favored by VDJdb matching, whose results missed private and CD4 specificities.

TCRdb recomputed calls from the 5' RACE reads with MiXCR, one row per CDR3 protein. The sample comprises some 88,000 distinct CDR3 sequences, around 17% of which are singletons, and around 4.9% rests with the top ten. The CDR3 extends over 16 amino acids. Germline V gives CDR1 SGHTA, CDR2 FQGNSA. V shed 1 base, J shed 6 bases, and the junction held 8 bases outside the gene matches. The chain carries TRBV7-2 and TRBJ2-3; 9 positions agree with TRBD2. This TCR was sampled from an adult who was a healthcare worker with PCR-confirmed SARS-CoV-2 infection or an uninfected control (not recorded which). Sequences were derived from whole blood, sampled at baseline. CDR3 DNA sequence: TGTGCCAGCAGCTTAGGTGGTAGCGGGAGAACGGATACGCAGTATTTT. Translated: CASSLGGSGRTDTQYF.